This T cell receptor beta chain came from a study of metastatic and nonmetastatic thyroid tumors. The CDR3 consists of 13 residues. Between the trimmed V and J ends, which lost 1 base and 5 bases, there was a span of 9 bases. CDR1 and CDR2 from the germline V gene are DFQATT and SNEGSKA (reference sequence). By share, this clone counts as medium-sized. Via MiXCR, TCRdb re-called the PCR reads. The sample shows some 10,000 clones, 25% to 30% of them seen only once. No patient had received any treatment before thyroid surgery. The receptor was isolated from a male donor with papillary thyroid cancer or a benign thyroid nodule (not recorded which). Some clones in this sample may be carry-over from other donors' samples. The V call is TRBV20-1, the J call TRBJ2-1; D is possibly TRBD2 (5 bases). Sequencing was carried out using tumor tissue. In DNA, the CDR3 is TGCAGTGCTAGAGCCCGGACTGACAATGAGCAGTTCTTC. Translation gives CSARARTDNEQFF.